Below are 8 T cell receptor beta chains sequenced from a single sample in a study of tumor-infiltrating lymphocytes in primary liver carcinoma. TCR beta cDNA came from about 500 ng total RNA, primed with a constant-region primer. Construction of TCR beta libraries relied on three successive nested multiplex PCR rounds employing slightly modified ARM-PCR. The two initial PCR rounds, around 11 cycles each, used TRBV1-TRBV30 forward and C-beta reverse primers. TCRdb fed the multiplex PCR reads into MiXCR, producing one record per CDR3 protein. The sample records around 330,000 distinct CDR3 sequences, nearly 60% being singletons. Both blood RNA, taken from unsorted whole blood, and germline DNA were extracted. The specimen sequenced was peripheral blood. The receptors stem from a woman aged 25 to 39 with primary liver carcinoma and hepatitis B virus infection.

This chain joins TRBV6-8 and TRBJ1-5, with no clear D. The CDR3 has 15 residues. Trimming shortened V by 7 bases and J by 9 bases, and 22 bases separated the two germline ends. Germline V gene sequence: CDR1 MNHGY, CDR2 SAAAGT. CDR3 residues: CASKTEHGSPRPQHF. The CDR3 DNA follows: TGTGCCAGCAAAACCGAACATGGGTCCCCTCGGCCCCAGCATTTT.

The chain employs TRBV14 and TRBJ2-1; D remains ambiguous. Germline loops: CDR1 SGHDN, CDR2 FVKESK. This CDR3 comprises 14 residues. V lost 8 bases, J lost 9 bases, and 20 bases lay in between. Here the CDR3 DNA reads TGTGCCAGCTCTTTCATAAGGGTAACGGGTGAGCAGTTCTTC. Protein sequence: CASSFIRVTGEQFF.

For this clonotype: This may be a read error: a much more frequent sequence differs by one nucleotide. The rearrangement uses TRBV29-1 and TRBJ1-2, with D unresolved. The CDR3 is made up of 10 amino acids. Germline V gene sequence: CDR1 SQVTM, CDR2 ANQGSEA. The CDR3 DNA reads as TGCAGCGCCTTTAACTATGGCCACACCTTC. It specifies CSAFNYGHTF. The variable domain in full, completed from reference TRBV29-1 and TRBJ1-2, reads SAVISQKPSRDICQRGTSLTIQCQVDSQVTMMFWYRQQPGQSLTLIATANQGSEATYESGFVIDKFPISRPNLTFSTLTVSNMSPEDSSIYLCSAFNYGHTFGSGTRLTVV.

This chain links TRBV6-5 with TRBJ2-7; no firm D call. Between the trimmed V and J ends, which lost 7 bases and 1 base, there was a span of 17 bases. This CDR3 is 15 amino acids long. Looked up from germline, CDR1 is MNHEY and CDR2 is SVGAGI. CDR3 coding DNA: TGTGCCAGCACGAATACCATGACTTCTTCCTACGAGCAGTACTTC. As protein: CASTNTMTSSYEQYF.

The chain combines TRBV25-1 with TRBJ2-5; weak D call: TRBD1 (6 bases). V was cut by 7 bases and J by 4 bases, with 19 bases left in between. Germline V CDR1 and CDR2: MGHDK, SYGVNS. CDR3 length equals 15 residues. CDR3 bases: TGTGCCAGCACTAAACAGGGATACCCCCCAGAGACCCAGTACTTC. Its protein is CASTKQGYPPETQYF.

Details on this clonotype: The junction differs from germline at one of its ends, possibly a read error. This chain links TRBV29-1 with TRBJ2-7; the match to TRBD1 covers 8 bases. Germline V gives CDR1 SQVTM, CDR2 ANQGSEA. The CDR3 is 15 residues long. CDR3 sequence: CIVEAYQGATYEQYF. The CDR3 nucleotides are TGCATCGTTGAAGCGTACCAGGGGGCGACGTATGAGCAGTACTTC.

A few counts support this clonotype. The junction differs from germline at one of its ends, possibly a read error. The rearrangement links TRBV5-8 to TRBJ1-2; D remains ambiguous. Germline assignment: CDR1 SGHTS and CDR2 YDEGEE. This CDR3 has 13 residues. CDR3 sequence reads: CASSLVESYGYTF. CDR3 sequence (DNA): TGTGCCAGCAGCTTGGTGGAGAGCTATGGCTACACCTTT.

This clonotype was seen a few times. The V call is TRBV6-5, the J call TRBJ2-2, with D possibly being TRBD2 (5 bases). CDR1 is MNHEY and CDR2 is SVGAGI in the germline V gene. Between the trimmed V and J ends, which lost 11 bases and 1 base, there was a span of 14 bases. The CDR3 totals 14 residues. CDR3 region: CASYTGVNTGELFF. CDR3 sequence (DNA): TGTGCCTCCTACACCGGGGTGAACACCGGGGAGCTGTTTTTT.